Presented here are 6 T cell receptor beta chains from one specimen sequenced in a study of blood T cell repertoires in COVID-19 (TCRdb year 2020). Library method: the immunoSEQ multiplex PCR assay. TCRdb's version of the immuneACCESS table is confined to in-frame rearrangements and falls short of the full clone set. An unresolved V gene accounts for under half of the shortfall where checked; the remainder is of unknown origin. The sample has approximately 260,000 clones on record, over 75% of them singletons. The top ten clonotypes cover around 2.2% of the sample. Source material: peripheral blood. The source of these receptors is a woman in her forties who had recovered from COVID-19.

The chain carries TRBV5-8 and TRBJ1-4, with D perhaps matching TRBD1 (5 bases). V gave up 2 bases and J gave up 7 bases, with 21 bases separating them. The CDR3 covers 17 residues. Germline CDR1 and CDR2: SGHTS and YDEGEE. CDR3 bases: TGTGCCAGCAGCTTTAAAGGGAGGGGAGACCTTCGTGAAAAACTGTTTTTT. It codes for CASSFKGRGDLREKLFF. The full variable domain, rest sourced from reference TRBV5-8 and TRBJ1-4, is EAGVTQSPTHLIKTRGQQATLRCSPISGHTSVYWYQQALGLGLQFLLWYDEGEERNRGNFPPRFSGRQFPNYSSELNVNALELEDSALYLCASSFKGRGDLREKLFFGSGTQLSVL.

This chain uses TRBV19 with TRBJ1-5, with D unresolved. Germline assignment: CDR1 LNHDA and CDR2 SQIVND (reference sequence). The CDR3 contains 14 residues. Trimming shortened V by 2 bases and J by 4 bases, and 9 bases separated the two germline ends. The CDR3: CASSIWAVNQPQHF. The CDR3 DNA follows: TGTGCCAGTAGTATATGGGCAGTTAATCAGCCCCAGCATTTT.

The gene calls are TRBV5-1 and TRBJ1-1; TRBD1 might be the D (6 bases). The CDR3 is made up of 17 amino acids. V lost 5 bases, J lost 3 bases, and 23 bases lay in between. The germline CDR1 and CDR2 sequences are SGHRS and YFSETQ. In DNA form, the CDR3 reads TGCGCCAGCAGGAGGGGGACCGGCGGTTCGAGGGACACTGAAGCTTTCTTT. This encodes CASRRGTGGSRDTEAFF.

The genes are TRBV12-3 or TRBV12-4 and TRBJ1-2; no definite D call. V shed 5 bases and J shed 4 bases, with 8 bases lying between them. This CDR3 has 12 residues. The CDR3 DNA is TGTGCCAGCAGTCCACACACCTATGGCTACACCTTC. This sequence encodes CASSPHTYGYTF.

This chain joins TRBV21-1 and TRBJ1-5; the table's D call, TRBD1, was not checked against the DNA. TRBV21-1 is marked as a pseudogene. The CDR3 is 19 residues long. CDR3 residues: CASTPGKGTGPYSNQPQHF. DNA for the CDR3: TGTGCCAGCACCCCAGGGAAAGGGACAGGGCCTTATAGCAATCAGCCCCAGCATTTT.

The chain carries TRBV28 and TRBJ1-2; D is unclear. The germline V gene has CDR1 MDHEN and CDR2 SYDVKM. The V gene lost 2 bases and the J gene lost 0 bases, with 16 bases spanning the gap. The CDR3 has 17 amino acids. In DNA, the CDR3 is TGTGCCAGCAGTTTAATCAGTCTCTCTAGAGCTAACTATGGCTACACCTTC. As protein: CASSLISLSRANYGYTF.